The next 18 T cell receptor beta chains were all read from a single sample in a study of T cell repertoires in cytomegalovirus infection. TCRdb re-derived calls from the reads in MiXCR, one entry per CDR3 protein. The sample consists of about 400,000 distinct CDR3 sequences, approximately 30% of them appearing once. Which antigens these TCRs recognize remains unknown. The sample in question was cultured PBMCs, obtained from culture after CMV antigen stimulation. Receptor source: a human donor in good health (CMV status not recorded). Some clones in this sample may be carry-over from other donors' samples.

This clonotype was counted between two and nine times. Here the CDR3 DNA reads TGTGCCAGCAGTCAGGGTAGGGTCTACGAGCAGTACTTC. It specifies CASSQGRVYEQYF. The V and J genes are TRBV12-3 or TRBV12-4 and TRBJ2-7; D may be TRBD1 (5 bases). This CDR3 region has 13 residues. Deletions cut 5 bases from V and 3 bases from J, with 11 bases between.

CDR3 residues: CASRDGTSGSTGELFF. The DNA of the CDR3 is TGTGCCAGCAGAGACGGGACTAGCGGGAGCACCGGGGAGCTGTTTTTT. The chain recombines TRBV6-5 with TRBJ2-2; 14 bases are a match to TRBD2. The trim removed 6 bases at V and 4 bases at J, leaving 4 bases unmatched. CDR1 is MNHEY, CDR2 SVGAGI, per germline. This CDR3 is 16 amino acids long.

The sample holds a few counts of this clonotype. The chain is built from TRBV20-1 and TRBJ2-3; 9 bases align to TRBD2. The CDR3 contains 15 residues. Germline V gene sequence: CDR1 DFQATT, CDR2 SNEGSKA (reference sequence). V lost 5 bases, J lost 1 base, and 7 bases stayed unmatched. The CDR3 sequence: CSALEPSGGTDTQYF. The DNA of the CDR3 is TGCAGTGCTCTCGAGCCTAGCGGGGGCACAGATACGCAGTATTTT.

The V gene is TRBV28, the J gene TRBJ2-1; 10 bases match TRBD2. Per germline, CDR1 MDHEN and CDR2 SYDVKM. J gave up 4 bases and V 7 bases, and 4 bases lay outside the gene matches. The CDR3 covers 14 residues. In DNA, the CDR3 is TGTGCCAGCACCTTACTAGCGGGATACAATGAGCAGTTCTTC. Residues: CASTLLAGYNEQFF.

The V gene is TRBV6-2 or TRBV6-3, the J gene TRBJ2-7, with a tentative D call TRBD2 (5 bases). The length of the CDR3 is 14 residues. V was clipped by 2 bases and J by 7 bases, with 15 bases between them. The V gene's germline CDR1 is MNHEY and CDR2 SVGEGT. This chain's CDR3 is CASSYGGSRLEQYV. The CDR3 DNA sequence: TGTGCCAGCAGTTACGGCGGGTCTCGGTTGGAGCAGTACGTC.

V and J are TRBV24-1 and TRBJ2-3, with no clear D. V was trimmed by 9 bases and J by 5 bases, leaving 17 bases between them. Per germline, CDR1 KGHDR and CDR2 SFDVKD. The CDR3 is made up of 14 amino acids. CDR3 DNA sequence: TGTGCCACCGCACCCAAGGGCGGCTTAGATACGCAGTATTTT. Translated, it gives CATAPKGGLDTQYF.

CDR3 DNA: TGTGCCAGCAGCCAGGGGGGGTTAAGCTCTGGGGCCAACGTCCTGACTTTC. This codes for CASSQGGLSSGANVLTF. This sequence joins TRBV7-3 and TRBJ2-6; D may be TRBD1 or TRBD2 (7 bases each). V was clipped by 5 bases and J by 0 bases, with 14 bases between them. CDR1 and CDR2 (germline): SGHTA, FQGTGA. This CDR3 has 17 residues.

This clonotype turned up a few times. This chain uses TRBV7-2 with TRBJ2-1; 10 bases are shared with TRBD2. The length of the CDR3 is 16 residues. Germline loops: CDR1 SGHTA, CDR2 FQGNSA. V lost 5 bases and J lost 7; bases outside the gene matches: 11. CDR3 region: CASSPLAGVVWNEQFF. The CDR3 region has the DNA TGTGCCAGCAGCCCTCTAGCGGGAGTAGTATGGAATGAGCAGTTCTTC.

The gene calls are TRBV10-3 and TRBJ2-2; TRBD2 matches 12 bases. The CDR3 spans 17 residues. Trimming cost V 7 bases and J 2 bases; bases outside gene matches: 8. Per the germline V gene, CDR1 is ENHRY and CDR2 is SYGVKD. CDR3 DNA sequence: TGTGCCATCACCGGACTAGCGGGAATTGGCAACACCGGGGAGCTGTTTTTT. Amino acids: CAITGLAGIGNTGELFF.

This clonotype was seen only a few times. This chain connects TRBV12-3 or TRBV12-4 to TRBJ2-5, with a possible D match to TRBD1 (6 bases). The CDR3 runs to 12 residues. Trimming took off 7 bases at V and 4 bases at J, with 10 bases between the two ends. CDR3 nucleotides: TGTGCCAGCACAAAAGGGGGAGAGACCCAGTACTTC. As protein: CASTKGGETQYF.

This clonotype was seen more than once but under ten times. This chain uses TRBV7-2 with TRBJ2-7; 13 bases align to TRBD2. CDR1 and CDR2 (germline): SGHTA, FQGNSA. The ends lost 6 bases at V and 0 bases at J; junction bases unmatched: 5. The CDR3 sequence is 16 residues long. Written as DNA, the CDR3 is TGTGCCAGCAGTGGACTAGCGGGAGCTACCTCCTACGAGCAGTACTTC. Residues: CASSGLAGATSYEQYF.

The chain combines TRBV12-3 or TRBV12-4 with TRBJ1-2, with 7 bases fitting TRBD1. This CDR3 comprises 13 residues. V dropped 5 bases and J dropped 3; count of bases not matched to a gene: 3. CDR3 bases: TGTGCCAGCAGTCGGGACAGCTACTATGGCTACACCTTC. This sequence encodes CASSRDSYYGYTF.

The table lists this clonotype with many counts. V gene TRBV24-1 combines with J gene TRBJ2-7; no definite D call. Germline V gene data show CDR1 as KGHDR and CDR2 as SFDVKD. With 5 bases removed from V and 1 base from J, the gap between germline ends came to 8 bases. The CDR3 is 13 amino acids. The DNA of the CDR3 is TGTGCCACCAGTGTCGCCGGTTCCTACGAGCAGTACTTC. Protein: CATSVAGSYEQYF.

This clonotype was seen ten or more times. The J gene is TRBJ2-7, the V gene TRBV7-2, with TRBD2 identical over 7 bases. Germline-derived CDR1 and CDR2 are SGHTA and FQGNSA. The CDR3 extends over 15 amino acids. V lost 6 bases to trimming and J lost 5 bases; unmatched junction nucleotides: 13. The CDR3 region has the DNA TGTGCCAGCAGTCCGGAGGCGGGAGAAGGCCACGAGCAGTACTTC. Translated: CASSPEAGEGHEQYF.

The chain links TRBV5-4 to TRBJ2-1; D not resolved. Trimming pared 3 bases from V and 0 bases from J, leaving 16 bases between. CDR3 length: 17 amino acids. Looked up from germline, CDR1 is SGHNT and CDR2 is YYREEE (reference sequence). CDR3 protein: CASSSKGDSHSYNEQFF. In DNA form, the CDR3 reads TGTGCCAGCAGCTCTAAGGGCGACTCGCACTCCTACAATGAGCAGTTCTTC.

This chain connects TRBV6-4 to TRBJ2-3; 11 bases match TRBD2. Germline CDR1 MRHNA, CDR2 SNTAGT. The CDR3 spans 16 residues. Trimming removed 2 bases from V and 3 bases from J; junction bases left unmatched: 4. For the CDR3, the DNA is TGTGCCAGCAGTGACAGCTCTAGCGGGAGGACAGATACGCAGTATTTT. Protein product: CASSDSSSGRTDTQYF.

This clonotype appeared once. The rearrangement uses TRBV12-3 or TRBV12-4 and TRBJ1-2; D unresolved. V lost 3 bases and J 8 bases, leaving 19 bases between the germline ends. The CDR3 sequence is 15 residues long. CDR3 nucleotides: TGTGCCAGCAGTTTTAATCCGGGCCAGGCGTACGGCTACACCTTC. It codes for CASSFNPGQAYGYTF.

This chain uses TRBV7-6 with TRBJ2-2, with no clear D. Germline V gives CDR1 SGHVS, CDR2 FNYEAQ. Trimming cost V 4 bases and J 4 bases, with 13 bases left between them. The CDR3 contains 15 residues. CDR3: CASSSFPSSTGELFF. The DNA of the CDR3 is TGTGCCAGCAGCTCCTTCCCGAGTAGCACCGGGGAGCTGTTTTTT.